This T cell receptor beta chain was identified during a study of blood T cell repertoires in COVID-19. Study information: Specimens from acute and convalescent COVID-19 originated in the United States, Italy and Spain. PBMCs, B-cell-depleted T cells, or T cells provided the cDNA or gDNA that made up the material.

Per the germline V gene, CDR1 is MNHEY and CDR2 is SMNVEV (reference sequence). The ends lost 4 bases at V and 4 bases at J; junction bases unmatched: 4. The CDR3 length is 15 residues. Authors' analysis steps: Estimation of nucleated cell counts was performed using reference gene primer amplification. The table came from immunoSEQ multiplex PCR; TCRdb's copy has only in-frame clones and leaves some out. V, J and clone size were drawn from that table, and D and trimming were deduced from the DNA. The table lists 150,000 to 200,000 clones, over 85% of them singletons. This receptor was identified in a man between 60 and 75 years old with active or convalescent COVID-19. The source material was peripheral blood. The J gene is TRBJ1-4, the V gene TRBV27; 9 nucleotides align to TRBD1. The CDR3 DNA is TGTGCCAGCAGTTCTGAGGGACAGGGTAATGAAAAACTGTTTTTT. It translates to CASSSEGQGNEKLFF.